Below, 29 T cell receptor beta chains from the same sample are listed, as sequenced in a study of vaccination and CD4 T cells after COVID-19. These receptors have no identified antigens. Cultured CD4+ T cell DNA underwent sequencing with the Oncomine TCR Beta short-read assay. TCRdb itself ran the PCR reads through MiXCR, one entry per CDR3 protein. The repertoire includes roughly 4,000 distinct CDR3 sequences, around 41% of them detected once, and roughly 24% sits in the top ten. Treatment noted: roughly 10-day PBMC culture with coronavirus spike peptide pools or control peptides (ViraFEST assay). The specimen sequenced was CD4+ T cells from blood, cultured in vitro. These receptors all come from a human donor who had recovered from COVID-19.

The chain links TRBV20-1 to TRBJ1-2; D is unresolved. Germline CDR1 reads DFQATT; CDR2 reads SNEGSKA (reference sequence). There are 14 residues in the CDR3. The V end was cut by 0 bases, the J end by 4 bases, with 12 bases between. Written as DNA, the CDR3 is TGCAGTGCTAGAGATTATGTGTCGGTCTATGGCTACACCTTC. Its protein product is CSARDYVSVYGYTF.

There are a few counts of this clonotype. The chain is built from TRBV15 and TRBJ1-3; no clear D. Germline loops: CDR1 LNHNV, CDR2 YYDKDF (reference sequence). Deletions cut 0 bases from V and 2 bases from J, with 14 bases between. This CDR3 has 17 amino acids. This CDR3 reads CATSREEGWRPGNTIYF. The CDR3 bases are TGTGCCACCAGCAGAGAAGAGGGATGGCGACCTGGAAACACCATATATTTT. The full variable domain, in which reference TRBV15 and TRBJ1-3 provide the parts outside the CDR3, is DAMVIQNPRYQVTQFGKPVTLSCSQTLNHNVMYWYQQKSSQAPKLLFHYYDKDFNNEADTPDNFQSRRPNTSFCFLDIRSPGLGDTAMYLCATSREEGWRPGNTIYFGEGSWLTVV.

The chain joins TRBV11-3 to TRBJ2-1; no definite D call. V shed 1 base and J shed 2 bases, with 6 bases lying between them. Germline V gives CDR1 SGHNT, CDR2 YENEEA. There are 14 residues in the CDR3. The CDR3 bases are TGTGCCAGCAGCTTAGCCAGTGCCTACAATGAGCAGTTCTTC. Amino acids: CASSLASAYNEQFF.

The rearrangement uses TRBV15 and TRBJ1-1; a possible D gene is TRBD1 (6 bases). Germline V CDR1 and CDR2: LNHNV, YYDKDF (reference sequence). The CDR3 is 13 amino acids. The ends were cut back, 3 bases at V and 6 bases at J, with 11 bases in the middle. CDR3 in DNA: TGTGCCACCAGCAGGAAACCAGGGGCTGAAGCTTTCTTT. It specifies CATSRKPGAEAFF.

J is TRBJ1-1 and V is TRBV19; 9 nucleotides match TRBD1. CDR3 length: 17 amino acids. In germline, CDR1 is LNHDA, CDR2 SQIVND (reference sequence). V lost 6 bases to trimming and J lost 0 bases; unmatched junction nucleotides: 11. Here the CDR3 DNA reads TGTGCCAGTAGGTTGACAGGGGGATTGAGAATGAACACTGAAGCTTTCTTT. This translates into CASRLTGGLRMNTEAFF. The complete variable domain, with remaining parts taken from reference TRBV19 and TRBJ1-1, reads DGGITQSPKYLFRKEGQNVTLSCEQNLNHDAMYWYRQDPGQGLRLIYYSQIVNDFQKGDIAEGYSVSREKKESFPLTVTSAQKNPTAFYLCASRLTGGLRMNTEAFFGQGTRLTVV.

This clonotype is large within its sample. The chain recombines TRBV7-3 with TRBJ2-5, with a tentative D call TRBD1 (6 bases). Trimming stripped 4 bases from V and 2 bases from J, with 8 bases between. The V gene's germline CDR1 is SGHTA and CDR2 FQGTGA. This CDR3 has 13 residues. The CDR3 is CASSYGQQETQYF. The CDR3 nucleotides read TGTGCCAGCAGCTACGGACAGCAAGAGACCCAGTACTTC.

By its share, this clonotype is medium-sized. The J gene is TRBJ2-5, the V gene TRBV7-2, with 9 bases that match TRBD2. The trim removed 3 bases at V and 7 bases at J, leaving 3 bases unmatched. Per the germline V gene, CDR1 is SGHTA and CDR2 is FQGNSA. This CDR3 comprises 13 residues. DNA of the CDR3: TGTGCCAGCAGCTTTGGACTAGCGACGACCCAGTACTTC. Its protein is CASSFGLATTQYF.

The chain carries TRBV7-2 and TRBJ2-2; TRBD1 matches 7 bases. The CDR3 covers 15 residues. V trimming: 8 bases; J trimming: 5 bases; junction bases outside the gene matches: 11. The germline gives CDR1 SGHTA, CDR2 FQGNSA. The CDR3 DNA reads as TGTGCCAGCGGGACAGAACTCCTAAGAACCGGGGAGCTGTTTTTT. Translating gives CASGTELLRTGELFF.

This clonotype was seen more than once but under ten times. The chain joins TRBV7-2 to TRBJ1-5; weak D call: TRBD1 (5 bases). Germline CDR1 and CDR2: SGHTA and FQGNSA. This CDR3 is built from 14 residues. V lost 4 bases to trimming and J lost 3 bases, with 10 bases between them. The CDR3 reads CASSWGGNNQPQHF. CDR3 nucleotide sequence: TGTGCCAGCAGCTGGGGGGGAAACAATCAGCCCCAGCATTTT.

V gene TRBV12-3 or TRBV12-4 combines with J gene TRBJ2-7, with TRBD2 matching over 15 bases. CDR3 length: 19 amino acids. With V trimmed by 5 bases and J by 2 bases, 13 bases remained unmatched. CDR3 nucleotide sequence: TGTGCCAGCAGTCTACCCCCGGGACTAGCGGGAGGACCTACCTACGAGCAGTACTTC. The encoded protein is CASSLPPGLAGGPTYEQYF.

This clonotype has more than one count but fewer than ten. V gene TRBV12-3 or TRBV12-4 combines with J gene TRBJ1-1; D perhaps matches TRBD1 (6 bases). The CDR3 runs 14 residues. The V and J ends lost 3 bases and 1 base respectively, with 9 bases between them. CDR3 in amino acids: CASSFWGANTEAFF. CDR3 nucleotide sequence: TGTGCCAGCAGTTTCTGGGGGGCGAACACTGAAGCTTTCTTT.

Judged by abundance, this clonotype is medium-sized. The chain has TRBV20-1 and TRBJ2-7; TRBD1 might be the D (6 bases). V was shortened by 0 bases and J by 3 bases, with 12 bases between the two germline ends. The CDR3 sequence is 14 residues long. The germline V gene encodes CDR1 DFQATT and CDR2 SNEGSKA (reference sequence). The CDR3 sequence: CSAREGQGYYEQYF. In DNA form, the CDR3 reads TGCAGTGCTAGAGAGGGGCAGGGGTACTACGAGCAGTACTTC.

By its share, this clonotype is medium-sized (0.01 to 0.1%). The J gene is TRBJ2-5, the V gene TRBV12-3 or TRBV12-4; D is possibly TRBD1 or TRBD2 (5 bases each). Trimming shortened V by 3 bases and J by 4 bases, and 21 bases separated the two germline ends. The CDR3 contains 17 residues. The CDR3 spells CASSLGIGSWDLETQYF. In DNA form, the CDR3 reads TGTGCCAGCAGTTTGGGGATTGGTAGCTGGGACCTAGAGACCCAGTACTTC.

For the CDR3, the DNA is TGCAGCGTCGTACCGTCGGTGACACAGTTCTTC. It translates to CSVVPSVTQFF. This sequence joins TRBV29-1 and TRBJ2-1, with D unclear. V was trimmed by 6 bases and J by 13 bases, leaving 16 bases between them. Germline V CDR1 and CDR2: SQVTM, ANQGSEA. The CDR3 is 11 residues long.

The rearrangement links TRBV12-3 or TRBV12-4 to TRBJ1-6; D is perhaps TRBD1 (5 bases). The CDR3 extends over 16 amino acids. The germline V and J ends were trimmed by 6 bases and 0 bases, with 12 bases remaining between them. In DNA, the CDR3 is TGTGCCAGCAGGTCTCAGGGAAGCTCCTATAATTCACCCCTCCACTTT. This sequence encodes CASRSQGSSYNSPLHF.

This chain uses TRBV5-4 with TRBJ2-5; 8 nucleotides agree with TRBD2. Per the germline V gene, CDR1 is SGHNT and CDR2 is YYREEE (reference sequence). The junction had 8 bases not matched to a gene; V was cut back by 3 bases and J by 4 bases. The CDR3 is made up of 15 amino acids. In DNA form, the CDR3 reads TGTGCCAGCAGCTCCGAACCGGGGGGGGGAGAGACCCAGTACTTC. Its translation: CASSSEPGGGETQYF.

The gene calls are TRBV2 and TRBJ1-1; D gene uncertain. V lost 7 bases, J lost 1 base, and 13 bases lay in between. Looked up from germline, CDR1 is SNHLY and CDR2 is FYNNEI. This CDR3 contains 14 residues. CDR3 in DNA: TGTGCCAGCACCTACACCCGGGGGAACACTGAAGCTTTCTTT. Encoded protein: CASTYTRGNTEAFF.

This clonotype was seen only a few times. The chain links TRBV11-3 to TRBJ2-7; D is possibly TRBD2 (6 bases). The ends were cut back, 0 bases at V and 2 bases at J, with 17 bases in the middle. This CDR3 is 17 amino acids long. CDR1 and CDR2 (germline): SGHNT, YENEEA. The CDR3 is CASSLDASWRGPYEQYF. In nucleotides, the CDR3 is TGTGCCAGCAGCTTAGATGCCTCCTGGCGGGGCCCCTACGAGCAGTACTTC.

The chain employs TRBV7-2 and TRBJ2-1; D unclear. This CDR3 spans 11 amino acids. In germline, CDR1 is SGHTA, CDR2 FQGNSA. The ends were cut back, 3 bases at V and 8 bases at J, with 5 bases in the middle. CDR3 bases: TGTGCCAGCAGCTTCCTGTATGAGCAGTTCTTC. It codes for CASSFLYEQFF. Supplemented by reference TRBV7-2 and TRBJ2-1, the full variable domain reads GAGVSQSPSNKVTEKGKDVELRCDPISGHTALYWYRQSLGQGLEFLIYFQGNSAPDKSGLPSDRFSAERTGGSVSTLTIQRTQQEDSAVYLCASSFLYEQFFGPGTRLTVL.

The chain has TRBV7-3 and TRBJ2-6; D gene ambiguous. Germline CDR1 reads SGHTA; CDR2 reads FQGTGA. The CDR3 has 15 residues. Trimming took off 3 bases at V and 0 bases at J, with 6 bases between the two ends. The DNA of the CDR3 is TGTGCCAGCAGCTTGGGGATCTCTGGGGCCAACGTCCTGACTTTC. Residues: CASSLGISGANVLTF.

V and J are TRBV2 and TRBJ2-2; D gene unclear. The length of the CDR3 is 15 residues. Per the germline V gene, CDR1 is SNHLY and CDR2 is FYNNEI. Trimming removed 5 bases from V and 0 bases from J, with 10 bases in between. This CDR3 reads CASSLHFSNTGELFF. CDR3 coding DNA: TGTGCCAGCAGTCTGCACTTCTCGAACACCGGGGAGCTGTTTTTT.

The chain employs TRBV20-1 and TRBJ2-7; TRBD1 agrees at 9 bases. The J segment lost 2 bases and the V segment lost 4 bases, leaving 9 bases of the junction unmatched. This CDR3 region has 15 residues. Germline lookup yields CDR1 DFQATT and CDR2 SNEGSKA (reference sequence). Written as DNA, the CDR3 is TGCAGTGCTAAGCGAGCGCGGGACAGGGCCTACGAGCAGTACTTC. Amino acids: CSAKRARDRAYEQYF.

The CDR3: CASGRGGTWGDTQYF. CDR3 DNA: TGTGCCAGCGGGAGGGGAGGGACCTGGGGGGATACGCAGTATTTT. This chain links TRBV6-1 with TRBJ2-3, with 7 bases that match TRBD2. Germline CDR1 reads MNHNS; CDR2 reads SASEGT. V gave up 8 bases and J gave up 6 bases; unmatched junction bases: 14. The CDR3 is 15 residues long.

Written as DNA, the CDR3 is TGTGCCAGCAGTTTTTCAAACTCCTACGAGCAGTACTTC. It specifies CASSFSNSYEQYF. The chain recombines TRBV27 with TRBJ2-7; D remains ambiguous. The CDR3 contains 13 residues. V lost 3 bases to trimming and J lost 0 bases, with 6 bases between them. Germline V CDR1 and CDR2: MNHEY, SMNVEV (reference sequence).

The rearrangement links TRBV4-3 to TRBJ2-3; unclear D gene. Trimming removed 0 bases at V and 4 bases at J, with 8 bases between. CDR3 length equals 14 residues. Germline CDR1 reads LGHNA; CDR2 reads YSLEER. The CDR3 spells CASSQDSEADTQYF. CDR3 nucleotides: TGCGCCAGCAGCCAAGATTCCGAGGCAGATACGCAGTATTTT.

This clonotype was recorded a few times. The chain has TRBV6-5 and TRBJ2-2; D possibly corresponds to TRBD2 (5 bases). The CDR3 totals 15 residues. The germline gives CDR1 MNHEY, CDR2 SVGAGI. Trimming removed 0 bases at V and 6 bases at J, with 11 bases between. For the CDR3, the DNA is TGTGCCAGCAGTTACTCGAGCGGCTACCCCGGGGAGCTGTTTTTT. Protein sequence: CASSYSSGYPGELFF.

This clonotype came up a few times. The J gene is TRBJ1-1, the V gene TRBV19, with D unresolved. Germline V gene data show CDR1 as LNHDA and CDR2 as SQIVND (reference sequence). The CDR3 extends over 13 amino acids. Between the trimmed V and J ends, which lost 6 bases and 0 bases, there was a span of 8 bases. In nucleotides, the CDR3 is TGTGCCAGTAGGGCCAGTATGAACACTGAAGCTTTCTTT. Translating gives CASRASMNTEAFF.

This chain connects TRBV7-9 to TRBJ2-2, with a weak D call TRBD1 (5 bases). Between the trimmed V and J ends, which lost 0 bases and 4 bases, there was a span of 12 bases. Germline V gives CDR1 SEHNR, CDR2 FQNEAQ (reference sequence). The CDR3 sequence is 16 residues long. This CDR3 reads CASSLAWGLLTGELFF. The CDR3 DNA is TGTGCCAGCAGCTTAGCGTGGGGCTTACTCACCGGGGAGCTGTTTTTT.

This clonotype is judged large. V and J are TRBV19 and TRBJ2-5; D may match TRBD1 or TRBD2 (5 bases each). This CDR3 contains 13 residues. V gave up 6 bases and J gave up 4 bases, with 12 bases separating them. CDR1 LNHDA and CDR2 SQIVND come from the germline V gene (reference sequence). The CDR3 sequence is CASRGRSPETQYF. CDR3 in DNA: TGTGCCAGTAGGGGACGGTCCCCAGAGACCCAGTACTTC.